The present T cell receptor beta chain was sequenced within a study of blood T cell repertoires in COVID-19. Across the whole study: Italy, Spain and the United States were the sources of the convalescent and acute COVID-19 samples.

The protocol was immunoSEQ multiplex PCR, while the TCRdb copy is restricted to in-frame clones and leaves out a portion. The sample records under 300,000 clones, 89% being singletons. This TCR derives from a woman aged 40 to 50 who had recovered from COVID-19. The sample taken for sequencing was peripheral blood.

Here the CDR3 reads CASSQDLGTGVSGYTF. The CDR3 nucleotides read TGTGCCAGCAGCCAAGATCTCGGGACAGGGGTATCGGGCTACACCTTC. The chain joins TRBV3-1 (or the pseudogene TRBV3-2) to TRBJ1-2; 10 nucleotides agree with TRBD1. V lost 0 bases and J lost 8; bases outside the gene matches: 9. CDR3 length equals 16 residues. Germline CDR1 and CDR2: LGHDT and YNNKEL (reference sequence).